This T cell receptor beta chain was identified in a study of blood T cell repertoires in COVID-19. The protocol was immunoSEQ multiplex PCR, while the TCRdb copy is restricted to in-frame clones and leaves out a portion. The sample has about 64,000 clones, about 88% seen once. Donors in Cohort 3 who had recovered were those with two negative PCRs, healthcare professional clearance, or resolution of their symptoms. With 0 bases removed from V and 7 bases from J, the gap between germline ends came to 10 bases. The CDR3 runs 14 residues. Germline-derived CDR1 and CDR2 are SGDLS and YYNGEE. Material: PBMCs or T cells enriched from blood (not recorded which). The receptor was isolated from a woman between 35 and 50 years old who had recovered from COVID-19. The J gene is TRBJ2-2, the V gene TRBV9, with D possibly matching TRBD1 (5 bases). The CDR3 sequence: CASSVARGIGELFF. The DNA of the CDR3 is TGTGCCAGCAGCGTAGCAAGGGGCATCGGGGAGCTGTTTTTT.